The 15 T cell receptor beta chains listed next were all sequenced from one sample in a study of blood T cells in healthy people across ages. The use of a sample-barcoded 5' primer and a J-beta primer mix characterized a second PCR of roughly 7 to 11 cycles. Using its own MiXCR run on the 5' RACE reads, TCRdb lists one record per CDR3 protein. The top ten clones hold approximately 10% of a sample with about 1.6 million distinct CDR3 sequences, about 35% of them seen once. Sequencing was performed on blood. All receptors come from a woman younger than 45 in good health.

For this clonotype: A read error may produce the germline difference seen at one junction end. The V call is TRBV6-6, the J call TRBJ1-4; 7 bases map to TRBD1. Per germline, CDR1 MNHNY and CDR2 SVGAGI (reference sequence). CDR3 size: 16 residues. CDR3 nucleotides: TGTGCCGGCAGTTTGAAGATCGGGACAGAGAATGAAAAACTGTTTTTT. Protein sequence: CAGSLKIGTENEKLFF.

There are many counts of this clonotype. J is TRBJ2-1 and V is TRBV29-1, with TRBD2 identical over 8 bases. The germline CDR1 and CDR2 sequences are SQVTM and ANQGSEA. The CDR3 loop spans 13 amino acids. V shed 7 bases, J shed 3 bases, and the junction held 5 bases outside the gene matches. The CDR3 protein is CSAVAGFYNEQFF. CDR3 DNA sequence: TGCAGCGCCGTAGCGGGATTCTACAATGAGCAGTTCTTC.

The chain couples TRBV27 to TRBJ2-7; D is ambiguous. The CDR3 length is 15 residues. CDR1 and CDR2 (germline): MNHEY, SMNVEV (reference sequence). V lost 5 bases and J 0 bases, leaving 14 bases between the germline ends. CDR3 in amino acids: CASSNIGFASYEQYF. The CDR3 bases are TGTGCCAGCAGTAACATTGGCTTTGCCTCCTACGAGCAGTACTTC.

This clonotype turned up a few times. The DNA for the CDR3 is TGTGCCAGCAGTTTACTGAGCGGGATCTCCTACGAGCAGTACTTC. Its translation: CASSLLSGISYEQYF. This rearrangement joins TRBV28 to TRBJ2-7; 7 nucleotides agree with TRBD2. Germline V lookup: CDR1 MDHEN, CDR2 SYDVKM. The CDR3 is made up of 15 amino acids. The ends lost 2 bases at V and 0 bases at J; junction bases unmatched: 4.

A few counts support this clonotype. V is TRBV18 and J is TRBJ2-1, with 10 positions matching TRBD2. Germline V gene lookup returns CDR1 KGHSH and CDR2 LQKENI. This CDR3 region has 17 residues. The ends lost 3 bases at V and 2 bases at J; junction bases unmatched: 7. CDR3 loop: CASSPKEGLAAYNEQFF. The CDR3, as DNA: TGTGCCAGCTCACCCAAAGAAGGACTAGCGGCCTACAATGAGCAGTTCTTC.

This clonotype was counted a single time. This clone may be a read error of a much larger clone one base away. The chain has TRBV7-2 and TRBJ2-1, with 10 bases that match TRBD2. V dropped 5 bases and J dropped 9; count of bases not matched to a gene: 10. CDR1 SGHTA and CDR2 FQGNSA come from the germline V gene. This CDR3 spans 15 amino acids. CDR3: CASSPASGRRSEQFF. The DNA for the CDR3 is TGTGCCAGCAGCCCAGCTAGCGGGAGAAGGAGTGAGCAGTTCTTC.

This clonotype was seen a handful of times. J is TRBJ2-1 and V is TRBV27, with D maybe TRBD2 (6 bases). CDR1 and CDR2 from the germline V gene are MNHEY and SMNVEV (reference sequence). CDR3 length: 14 residues. The V end lost 7 bases, the J end lost 7 bases, and 17 bases lay between the germline ends. The CDR3 reads CASTLGGARNEQFF. CDR3 nucleotide sequence: TGTGCCAGCACTCTCGGGGGAGCTAGGAATGAGCAGTTCTTC.

The table lists this clonotype with many counts. The chain joins TRBV4-1 to TRBJ2-7; D uncertain. Trimming left V 0 bases short and J 6 bases short, with 12 bases between. The CDR3 has 14 amino acids. Looked up from germline, CDR1 is MGHRA and CDR2 is YSYEKL. The CDR3, as DNA: TGCGCCAGCAGCCAAGAGGTGGCTCGTCCCGAGCAGTACTTC. Translated, it gives CASSQEVARPEQYF.

In its sample, this clonotype was seen a few times. The J gene is TRBJ2-7, the V gene TRBV9; TRBD1 aligns across 8 bases. The CDR3 covers 15 residues. The V and J ends lost 4 bases and 3 bases, in that order; junction bases with no gene match: 9. Per germline, CDR1 SGDLS and CDR2 YYNGEE. CDR3 sequence (DNA): TGTGCCAGCAGCCCTCCAGGGGGCCCCAGCTACGAGCAGTACTTC. This gives the protein CASSPPGGPSYEQYF.

The chain uses TRBV5-4 and TRBJ1-2, with TRBD1 as a possible D gene (6 bases). Germline V gene data show CDR1 as SGHNT and CDR2 as YYREEE (reference sequence). The CDR3 contains 14 residues. Trimming pared 5 bases from V and 4 bases from J, leaving 15 bases between. The CDR3 coding sequence is TGTGCCAGCAGGACCGTGCAGGGGTCCTATGGCTACACCTTC. The encoded protein is CASRTVQGSYGYTF. Full variable domain (remainder filled in from reference TRBV5-4 and TRBJ1-2): ETGVTQSPTHLIKTRGQQVTLRCSSQSGHNTVSWYQQALGQGPQFIFQYYREEENGRGNFPPRFSGLQFPNYSSELNVNALELDDSALYLCASRTVQGSYGYTFGSGTRLTVV.

The chain carries TRBV2 and TRBJ2-5; D possibly uses TRBD1 or TRBD2 (5 bases each). The CDR3 extends over 13 amino acids. V lost 3 bases and J lost 4, with 9 bases in between. Germline V CDR1 and CDR2: SNHLY, FYNNEI. DNA of the CDR3: TGTGCCAGCAGTGATTGGGGGATAGAGACCCAGTACTTC. Its translation is CASSDWGIETQYF.

There are a few counts of this clonotype. The J gene is TRBJ2-5, the V gene TRBV12-3 or TRBV12-4; unclear D gene. The CDR3 totals 17 residues. V was trimmed by 2 bases and J by 0 bases, leaving 16 bases between them. CDR3 protein: CASSLIRPRSYQETQYF. CDR3 coding DNA: TGTGCCAGCAGTTTAATTCGGCCGAGATCGTACCAAGAGACCCAGTACTTC.

The chain recombines TRBV9 with TRBJ2-1, with TRBD2 matching over 11 bases. This CDR3 region has 15 residues. CDR1 and CDR2 (germline): SGDLS, YYNGEE. V lost 4 bases, J lost 7 bases, and 7 bases stayed unmatched. CDR3 amino acids: CASSIASGRFNEQFF. CDR3 in DNA: TGTGCCAGCAGCATTGCTAGCGGGAGGTTTAATGAGCAGTTCTTC.

This clonotype was recorded once. J is TRBJ2-5 and V is TRBV20-1; TRBD1 matches at 10 bases. The J call may be wrong; the DNA end is better matched by TRBJ2-7. The V gene's germline CDR1 is DFQATT and CDR2 SNEGSKA (reference sequence). This CDR3 spans 14 amino acids. The CDR3 region is CSAQIGTGAYEQYF. Written as DNA, the CDR3 is TGCAGTGCACAAATTGGGACAGGGGCCTACGAGCAGTACTTC.

This chain links TRBV6-5 with TRBJ1-5; 8 nucleotides align to TRBD1. CDR3 size: 14 residues. Germline CDR1 is MNHEY and CDR2 is SVGAGI. The V gene end was trimmed by 8 bases and the J gene end by 1 base; junction bases not matched to a gene: 4. CDR3 residues: CASGTGGSNQPQHF. The DNA for the CDR3 is TGTGCCAGCGGGACAGGTGGGAGCAATCAGCCCCAGCATTTT.